This record looks at one TCR beta chain sequence and its context. This CDR3 contains 16 residues. V shed 1 base and J 1 base; nucleotides not matched to a gene: 3. CDR1 MGHRA and CDR2 YSYEKL come from the germline V gene. This specimen belongs to a study of blood T cell repertoires in COVID-19. Study as a whole: The United States, Italy and Spain were the sources of the acute and convalescent COVID-19 samples.

The repertoire was sequenced with immunoSEQ multiplex PCR; TCRdb's copy has only in-frame clones and lacks some. This sample has roughly 160,000 clones; approximately 81% occur once, and the top ten carry about 5.8%. The receptor comes from a woman between 50 and 59 years old with COVID-19, enrolled during active disease. Sequences were obtained from peripheral blood. J is TRBJ2-5 and V is TRBV4-1, with TRBD2 matching 10 bases. The CDR3 region has the DNA TGCGCCAGCAGCCAAGGATCTAGCGGGGGCCAAGAGACCCAGTACTTC. It is translated as CASSQGSSGGQETQYF.